This TCR beta chain is drawn from a study of cytomegalovirus exposure and HLA in healthy donors. The V end lost 4 bases, the J end lost 7 bases, and 19 bases lay between the germline ends. The CDR3 totals 15 residues. The germline V gene encodes CDR1 MGHDK and CDR2 SYGVNS. Primers for the PCR totalled 60 Vbeta and 13 Jbeta. TCRdb's copy holds only in-frame clones and misses some; the assay was immunoSEQ multiplex PCR. The table lists some 160,000 clones, more than 70% of them singletons, with about 1.8% in the top ten. The chain employs TRBV25-1 and TRBJ1-2, with D possibly being TRBD1 (5 bases). The receptor comes from a woman in her 40s in good health and CMV-seronegative. Sequenced input: PBMCs. CDR3 region: CASSANWIRGGGYTF. CDR3 nucleotides: TGTGCCAGCAGTGCCAACTGGATAAGGGGCGGTGGCTACACCTTC.